This record looks at one T cell receptor beta chain sequence and its context. What antigen it recognizes has not been identified. Within one base of it there is no much larger clone, and no base qualities were kept. The trial excluded patients who had a history of autoimmune disease or who were on systemic immunosuppression. Peripheral blood for TCR sequencing was collected from all dose cohorts at baseline, on cycle 4 day 1, and on cycle 7 day 1. Samples came from an open-label, multicenter, first-in-human phase I dose-escalation trial of ivuxolimab. Adults with locally advanced or metastatic melanoma, renal cell, hepatocellular, or head and neck squamous cell carcinoma were enrolled in the trial. CD4+ and CD8+ T cells were sorted separately from peripheral blood before TCR sequencing. This record comes from a study of OX40 agonist ivuxolimab in advanced cancers. Broadly, across the study: Ivuxolimab was a fully human IgG2 agonistic monoclonal antibody targeting the costimulatory receptor OX40 (CD134). Patients were allowed to have had prior anti-PD-1, anti-PD-L1 or anti-CTLA-4 therapy, and 40% to 45% of the dose-escalation patients had been treated with checkpoint inhibitors. A male proportion of 75% to 85% and a mean age of 60 years, ranging from roughly 23 to 79, were recorded for the dose-escalation cohort. Peripheral TCRbeta sequencing aimed to test whether ivuxolimab altered TCR sequence diversity and caused clonal T-cell expansion. The paper covers the monotherapy dose-escalation part of the phase I ivuxolimab trial, which included N ≈ 50 patients. Three dose-escalation patients achieved partial responses, one with hepatocellular carcinoma and two with cutaneous melanoma. Intravenous ivuxolimab was administered to patients every 2 weeks at six dose levels: 0.01, 0.1, 0.3, 1.5, 3 and 10 mg/kg. Of the approximately 50 dose-escalation patients, hepatocellular carcinoma was present in roughly 19, melanoma in approximately 15, renal cell carcinoma in 9 and head and neck cancer in 9.

What the authors observed across the whole study: Which antigens the clonally expanded peripheral T cells were specific for was not determined. In the 0.1-3.0 mg/kg groups, partial responders were among the patients with the lowest normalized peripheral clonal expansion, particularly in CD8+ T cells. Low levels of normalized T-cell clonal expansion were also seen in some patients who did not respond. At doses of 0.1 to 3.0 mg/kg, clonal expansion of both CD4+ and CD8+ T cells in blood was seen between baseline and week 6. After ivuxolimab, more expanded clones were found on average in CD8+ T cells than in CD4+ T cells.

V is cut back by 4 bases and J by 2 bases, with 4 bases in the junction unmatched. According to the germline V gene (reference sequence), CDR1 reads SEHNR and CDR2 reads FQNEAQ. The CDR3 sequence holds 15 residues, the cysteine and phenylalanine included. The kept DNA is CDR3 alone, 45 bases in frame from the first base. Genomic DNA was isolated from the sorted cells so that the TCRbeta CDR3 region could be sequenced. The immunoSEQ Assay was used for sequencing of TCRbeta CDR3 regions. In TCRdb, the immuneACCESS table is reduced to in-frame sequences with V and J assigned. These tables do not hold every clone; where another copy was compared, an unresolved V gene accounts for under half, and the others remain unexplained. This sample gives 75,000 to 90,000 clones in total; approximately 90% of them show up just once. 2.5% to 3% of the sample belongs to the ten largest clones.

The sequence was collected from an adult with an advanced solid tumor such as melanoma, head and neck, liver or kidney cancer. The source material was CD4+ or CD8+ T cells sorted from blood, sampled in a trial of the OX40 agonist ivuxolimab. Recombination joined TRBV7-9 with TRBJ1-2; the junction holds 10 bases that match TRBD1. Here the CDR3 is given as CASSYGQGENYGYTF. The DNA sequence is TGTGCCAGCAGCTATGGACAGGGGGAAAACTATGGCTACACCTTC.